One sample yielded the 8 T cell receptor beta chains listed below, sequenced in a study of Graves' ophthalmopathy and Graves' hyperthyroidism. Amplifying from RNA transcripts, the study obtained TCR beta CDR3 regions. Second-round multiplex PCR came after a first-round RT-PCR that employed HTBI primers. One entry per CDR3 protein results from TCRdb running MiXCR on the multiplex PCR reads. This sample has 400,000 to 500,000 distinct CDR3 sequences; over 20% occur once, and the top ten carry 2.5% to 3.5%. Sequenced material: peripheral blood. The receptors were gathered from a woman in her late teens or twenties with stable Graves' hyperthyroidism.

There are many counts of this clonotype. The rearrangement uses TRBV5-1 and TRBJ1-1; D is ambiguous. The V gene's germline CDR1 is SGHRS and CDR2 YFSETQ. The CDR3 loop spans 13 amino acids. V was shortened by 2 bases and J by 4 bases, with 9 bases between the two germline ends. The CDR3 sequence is CASSFGRATEAFF. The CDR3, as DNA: TGCGCCAGCAGCTTTGGACGAGCCACTGAAGCTTTCTTT. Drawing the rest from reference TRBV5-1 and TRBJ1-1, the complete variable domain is KAGVTQTPRYLIKTRGQQVTLSCSPISGHRSVSWYQQTPGQGLQFLFEYFSETQRNKGNFPGRFSGRQFSNSRSEMNVSTLELGDSALYLCASSFGRATEAFFGQGTRLTVV.

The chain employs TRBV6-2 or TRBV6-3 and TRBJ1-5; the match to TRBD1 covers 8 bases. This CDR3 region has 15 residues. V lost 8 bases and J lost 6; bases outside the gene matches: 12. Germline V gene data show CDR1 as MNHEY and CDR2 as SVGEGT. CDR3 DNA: TGTGCCAGCGGGGGTTCCGGACAGGGATCTCAGCCCCAGCATTTT. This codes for CASGGSGQGSQPQHF.

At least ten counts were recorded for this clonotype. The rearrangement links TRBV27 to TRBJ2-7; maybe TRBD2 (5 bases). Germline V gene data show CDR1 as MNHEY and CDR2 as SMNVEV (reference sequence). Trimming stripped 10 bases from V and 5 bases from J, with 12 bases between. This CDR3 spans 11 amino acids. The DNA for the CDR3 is TGTGCCACACATGAGGGCCACGAGCAGTACTTC. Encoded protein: CATHEGHEQYF.

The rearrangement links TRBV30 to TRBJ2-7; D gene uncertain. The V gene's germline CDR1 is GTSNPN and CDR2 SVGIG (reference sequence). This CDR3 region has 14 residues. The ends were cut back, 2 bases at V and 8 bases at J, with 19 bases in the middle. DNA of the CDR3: TGTGCCTGGAGTCTAACCAGAGGCAGAGTGAAGCAGTACTTC. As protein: CAWSLTRGRVKQYF.

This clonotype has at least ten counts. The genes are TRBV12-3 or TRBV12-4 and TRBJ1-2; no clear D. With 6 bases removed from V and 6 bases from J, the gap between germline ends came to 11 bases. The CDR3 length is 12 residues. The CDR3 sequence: CASSPGNNGYTF. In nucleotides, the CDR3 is TGTGCCAGCAGCCCCGGCAATAATGGCTACACCTTC.

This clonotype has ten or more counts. The CDR3 bases are TGCAGCGTTGAAGTACAGGGGCGAGTCACTGAAGCTTTCTTT. It translates to CSVEVQGRVTEAFF. The chain couples TRBV29-1 to TRBJ1-1; 7 nucleotides match TRBD1. CDR1 is SQVTM and CDR2 is ANQGSEA in the germline V gene. The CDR3 loop spans 14 amino acids. V lost 1 base, J lost 4 bases, and 6 bases stayed unmatched.

CDR3 in DNA: TGTGCCAGCTCACCAAACCTCGGACTAGCGGGAGAGACCGGGGAGCTGTTTTTT. This translates into CASSPNLGLAGETGELFF. The V and J genes are TRBV18 and TRBJ2-2; 13 bases line up with TRBD2. The CDR3 consists of 18 residues. The germline gives CDR1 KGHSH, CDR2 LQKENI. The trim removed 2 bases at V and 5 bases at J, leaving 8 bases unmatched.

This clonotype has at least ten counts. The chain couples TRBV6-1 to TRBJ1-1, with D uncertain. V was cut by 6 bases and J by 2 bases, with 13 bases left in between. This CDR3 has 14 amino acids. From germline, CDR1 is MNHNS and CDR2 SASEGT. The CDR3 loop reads CASSKMGRNTEAFF. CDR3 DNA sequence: TGTGCCAGCAGCAAGATGGGAAGAAACACTGAAGCTTTCTTT.